These T cell receptor beta chains were read from a single sample in a study of shared clonotypes between healthy human individuals. Method: immunoSEQ multiplex PCR; TCRdb's copy keeps in-frame clones and lacks some. The data show around 2.5 million clones, with over 85% seen just once and roughly 0.36% held by the top ten. Sequenced input: naive CD4+ T cells from PBMCs. The receptors come from a man aged 18 to 30 in good health. Some clones in this sample may be carry-over from other donors' samples. The CDR3 runs from the conserved cysteine through the conserved F or W. Each record gives: D gene, V gene, J gene, CDR3 DNA, CDR3 protein. The D gene is left open where the match is weak.

D gene: .; V gene: TRBV5-5; J gene: TRBJ1-2; CDR3 DNA: TGTGCCAGCAGCTCTGACCCCCCGAGTCACTATGGCTACACCTTC; CDR3 protein: CASSSDPPSHYGYTF
D gene: .; V gene: TRBV7-2; J gene: TRBJ2-3; CDR3 DNA: TGTGCCAGCAGTCTTATCAGGGGAGGAGAAGATACGCAGTATTTT; CDR3 protein: CASSLIRGGEDTQYF
D gene: TRBD1; V gene: TRBV28; J gene: TRBJ2-7; CDR3 DNA: TGTGCCAGCATCCAAAGTGGGACAGGGAGGAACGAGCAGTACTTC; CDR3 protein: CASIQSGTGRNEQYF
D gene: .; V gene: TRBV6-5; J gene: TRBJ2-3; CDR3 DNA: TGTGCCAGCAGTTACTCGGGGATGTCAGATACGCAGTATTTT; CDR3 protein: CASSYSGMSDTQYF
D gene: .; V gene: TRBV2; J gene: TRBJ2-2; CDR3 DNA: TGTGCCAGCAGTACCAGCACAAGCTACACCGGGGAGCTGTTTTTT; CDR3 protein: CASSTSTSYTGELFF
D gene: .; V gene: TRBV29-1; J gene: TRBJ1-1; CDR3 DNA: TGCAGCGGCAGCAGGGGAGTGAACACTGAAGCTTTCTTT; CDR3 protein: CSGSRGVNTEAFF
D gene: .; V gene: TRBV7-9; J gene: TRBJ2-7; CDR3 DNA: TGTGCCAGCAGCTTATTGTCAGACGAGCAGTACTTC; CDR3 protein: CASSLLSDEQYF
D gene: .; V gene: TRBV4-3; J gene: TRBJ2-6; CDR3 DNA: TGCGCCAGCAGCCAAGATCCCGGAGCTGGGGCCAACGTCCTGACTTTC; CDR3 protein: CASSQDPGAGANVLTF
D gene: TRBD2; V gene: TRBV9; J gene: TRBJ2-7; CDR3 DNA: TGTGCCAGCAATCCGGGACTAGCGGGAGTCGAGCAGTACTTC; CDR3 protein: CASNPGLAGVEQYF
D gene: TRBD1; V gene: TRBV7-6; J gene: TRBJ1-5; CDR3 DNA: TGTGCCAGCAGCGAGGGCCAGGGGGAGAACAATCAGCCCCAGCATTTT; CDR3 protein: CASSEGQGENNQPQHF